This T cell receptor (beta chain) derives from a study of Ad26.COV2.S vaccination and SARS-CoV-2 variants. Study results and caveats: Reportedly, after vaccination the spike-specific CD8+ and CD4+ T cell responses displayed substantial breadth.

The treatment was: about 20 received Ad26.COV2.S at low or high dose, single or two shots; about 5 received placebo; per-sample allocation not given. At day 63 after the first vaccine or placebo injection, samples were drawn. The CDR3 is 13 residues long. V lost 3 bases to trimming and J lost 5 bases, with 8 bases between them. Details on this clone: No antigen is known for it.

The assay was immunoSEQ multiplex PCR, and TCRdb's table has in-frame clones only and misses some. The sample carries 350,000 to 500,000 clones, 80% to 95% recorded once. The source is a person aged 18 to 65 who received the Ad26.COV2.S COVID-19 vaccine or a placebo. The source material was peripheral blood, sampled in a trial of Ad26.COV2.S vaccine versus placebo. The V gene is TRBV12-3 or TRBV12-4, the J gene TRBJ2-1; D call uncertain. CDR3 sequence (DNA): TGTGCCAGCAGTTTCATGGGTAACAATGAGCAGTTCTTC. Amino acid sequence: CASSFMGNNEQFF.